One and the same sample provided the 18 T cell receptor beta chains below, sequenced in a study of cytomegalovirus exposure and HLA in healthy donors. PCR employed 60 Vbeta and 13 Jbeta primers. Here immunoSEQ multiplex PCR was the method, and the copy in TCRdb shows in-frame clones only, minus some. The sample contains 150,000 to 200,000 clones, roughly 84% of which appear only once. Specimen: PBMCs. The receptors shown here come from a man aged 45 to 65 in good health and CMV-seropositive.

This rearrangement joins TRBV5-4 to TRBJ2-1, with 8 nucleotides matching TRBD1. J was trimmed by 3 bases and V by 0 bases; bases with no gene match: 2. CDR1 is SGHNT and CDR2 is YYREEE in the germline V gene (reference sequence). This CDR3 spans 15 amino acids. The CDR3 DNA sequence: TGTGCCAGCAGCTTGGCACAGGGGGTCTACAATGAGCAGTTCTTC. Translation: CASSLAQGVYNEQFF. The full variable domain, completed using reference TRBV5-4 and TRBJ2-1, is ETGVTQSPTHLIKTRGQQVTLRCSSQSGHNTVSWYQQALGQGPQFIFQYYREEENGRGNFPPRFSGLQFPNYSSELNVNALELDDSALYLCASSLAQGVYNEQFFGPGTRLTVL.

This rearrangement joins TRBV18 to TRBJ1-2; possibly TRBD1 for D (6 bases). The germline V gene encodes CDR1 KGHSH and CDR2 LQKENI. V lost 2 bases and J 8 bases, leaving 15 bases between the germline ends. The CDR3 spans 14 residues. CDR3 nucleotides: TGTGCCAGCTCACCAAAGGACGGAGGACAGGGCTACACCTTC. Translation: CASSPKDGGQGYTF.

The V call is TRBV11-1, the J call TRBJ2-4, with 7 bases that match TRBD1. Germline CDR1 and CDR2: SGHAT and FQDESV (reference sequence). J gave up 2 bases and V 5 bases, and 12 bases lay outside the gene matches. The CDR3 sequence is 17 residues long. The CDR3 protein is CASSPTPGGRTKNIQYF. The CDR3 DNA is TGTGCCAGCAGCCCGACTCCAGGGGGAAGAACCAAAAACATTCAGTACTTC.

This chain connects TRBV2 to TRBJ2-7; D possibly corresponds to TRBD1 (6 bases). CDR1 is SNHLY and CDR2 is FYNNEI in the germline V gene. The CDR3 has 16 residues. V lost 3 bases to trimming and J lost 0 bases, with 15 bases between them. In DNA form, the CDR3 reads TGTGCCAGCAGTGATACCAGGGGTATAGCCTCCTACGAGCAGTACTTC. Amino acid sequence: CASSDTRGIASYEQYF.

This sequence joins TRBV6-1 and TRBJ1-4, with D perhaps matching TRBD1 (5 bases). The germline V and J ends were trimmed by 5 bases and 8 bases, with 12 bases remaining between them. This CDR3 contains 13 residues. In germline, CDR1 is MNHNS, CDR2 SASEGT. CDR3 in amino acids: CASSSAGEEKLFF. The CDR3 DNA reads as TGTGCCAGCAGTTCTGCGGGGGAAGAAAAACTGTTTTTT.

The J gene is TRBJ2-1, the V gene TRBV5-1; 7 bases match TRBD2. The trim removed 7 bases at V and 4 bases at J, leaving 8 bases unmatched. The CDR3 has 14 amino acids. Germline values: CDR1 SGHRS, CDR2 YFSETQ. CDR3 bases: TGCGCCAGCGGGGATAGCGGGTCGTACAATGAGCAGTTCTTC. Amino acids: CASGDSGSYNEQFF.

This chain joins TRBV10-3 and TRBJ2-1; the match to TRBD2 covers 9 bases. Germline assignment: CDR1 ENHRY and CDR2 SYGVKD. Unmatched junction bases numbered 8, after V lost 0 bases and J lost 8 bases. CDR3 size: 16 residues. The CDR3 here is CAISESAGTSTYEQFF. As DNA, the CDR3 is TGTGCCATCAGTGAGTCGGCTGGGACTAGCACGTATGAGCAGTTCTTC.

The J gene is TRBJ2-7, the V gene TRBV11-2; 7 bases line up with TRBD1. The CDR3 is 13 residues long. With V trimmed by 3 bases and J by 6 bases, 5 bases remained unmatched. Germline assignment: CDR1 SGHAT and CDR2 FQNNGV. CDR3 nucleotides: TGTGCCAGCAGCTTGACAGGGATCGGCGAGCAGTACTTC. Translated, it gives CASSLTGIGEQYF. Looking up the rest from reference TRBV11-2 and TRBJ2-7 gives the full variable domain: EAGVAQSPRYKIIEKRQSVAFWCNPISGHATLYWYQQILGQGPKLLIQFQNNGVVDDSQLPKDRFSAERLKGVDSTLKIQPAKLEDSAVYLCASSLTGIGEQYFGPGTRLTVT.

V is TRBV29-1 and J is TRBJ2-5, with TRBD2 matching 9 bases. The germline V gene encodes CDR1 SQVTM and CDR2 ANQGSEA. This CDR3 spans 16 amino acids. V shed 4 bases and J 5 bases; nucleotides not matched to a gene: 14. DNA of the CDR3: TGCAGCGTTGGCCCCGATAGCGGGGCGGGAGGGGAGACCCAGTACTTC. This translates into CSVGPDSGAGGETQYF.

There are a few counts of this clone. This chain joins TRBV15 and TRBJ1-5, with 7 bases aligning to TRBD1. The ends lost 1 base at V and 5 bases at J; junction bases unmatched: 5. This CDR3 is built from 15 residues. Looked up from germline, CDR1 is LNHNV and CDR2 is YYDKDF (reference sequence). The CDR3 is CATSRARDSYQPQHF. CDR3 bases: TGTGCCACCAGCAGAGCCCGGGACAGCTATCAGCCCCAGCATTTT.

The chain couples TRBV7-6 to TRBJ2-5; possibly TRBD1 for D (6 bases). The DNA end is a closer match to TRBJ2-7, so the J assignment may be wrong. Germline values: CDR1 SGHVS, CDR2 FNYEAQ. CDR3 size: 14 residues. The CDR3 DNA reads TGTGCCAGCAGCCCCCAGACAGGCTCCTACGAGCAGTACTTC. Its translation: CASSPQTGSYEQYF.

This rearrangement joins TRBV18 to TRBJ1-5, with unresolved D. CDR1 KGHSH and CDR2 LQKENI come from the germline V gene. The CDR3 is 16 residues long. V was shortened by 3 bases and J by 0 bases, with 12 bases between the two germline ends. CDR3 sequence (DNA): TGTGCCAGCTCACCCTCAGTGAAGAATAGCAATCAGCCCCAGCATTTT. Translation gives CASSPSVKNSNQPQHF. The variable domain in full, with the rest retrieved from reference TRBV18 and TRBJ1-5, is NAGVMQNPRHLVRRRGQEARLRCSPMKGHSHVYWYRQLPEEGLKFMVYLQKENIIDESGMPKERFSAEFPKEGPSILRIQQVVRGDSAAYFCASSPSVKNSNQPQHFGDGTRLSIL.

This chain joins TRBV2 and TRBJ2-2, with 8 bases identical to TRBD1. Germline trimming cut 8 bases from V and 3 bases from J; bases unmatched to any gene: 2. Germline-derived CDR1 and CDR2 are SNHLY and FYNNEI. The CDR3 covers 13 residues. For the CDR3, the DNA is TGTGCCAGCTTGACAGGGGACACCGGGGAGCTGTTTTTT. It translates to CASLTGDTGELFF.

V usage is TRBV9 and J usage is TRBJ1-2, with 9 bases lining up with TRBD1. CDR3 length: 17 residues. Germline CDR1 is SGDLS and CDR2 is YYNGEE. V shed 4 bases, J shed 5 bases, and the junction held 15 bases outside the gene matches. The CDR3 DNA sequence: TGTGCCAGCAGCACCCGCCGGGACAGGGAAAGGGGGTATGGCTACACCTTC. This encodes CASSTRRDRERGYGYTF.

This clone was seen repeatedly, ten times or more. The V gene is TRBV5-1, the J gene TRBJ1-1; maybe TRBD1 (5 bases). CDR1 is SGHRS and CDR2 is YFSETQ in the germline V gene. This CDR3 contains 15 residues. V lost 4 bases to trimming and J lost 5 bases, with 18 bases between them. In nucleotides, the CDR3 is TGCGCCAGCAGCCCGGACCTGGGAAGGGGAACTGAAGCTTTCTTT. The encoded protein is CASSPDLGRGTEAFF.

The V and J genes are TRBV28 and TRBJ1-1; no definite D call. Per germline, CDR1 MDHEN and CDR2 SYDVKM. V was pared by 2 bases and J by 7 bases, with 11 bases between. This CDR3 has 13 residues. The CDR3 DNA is TGTGCCAGCAGTTTAGAAGTTAGTAATGAAGCTTTCTTT. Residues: CASSLEVSNEAFF.

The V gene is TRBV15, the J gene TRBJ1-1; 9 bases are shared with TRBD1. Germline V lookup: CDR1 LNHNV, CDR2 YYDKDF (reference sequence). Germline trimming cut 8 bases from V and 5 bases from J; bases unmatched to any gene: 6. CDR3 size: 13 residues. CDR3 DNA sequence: TGTGCCACCGGGGACAGGGATGGGACTGAAGCTTTCTTT. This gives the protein CATGDRDGTEAFF.

CDR3 DNA sequence: TGTGCCAGCAGTAGGGACAGAGGCTCCTACGAGCAGTACTTC. It translates to CASSRDRGSYEQYF. This chain connects TRBV2 to TRBJ2-5; 7 bases align to TRBD1. TRBJ2-7 explains the end of the DNA better; the J call may be wrong. CDR1 is SNHLY and CDR2 is FYNNEI in the germline V gene. CDR3 length equals 14 residues.